The 11 T cell receptor beta chains below were found in one sample sequenced in a study of patients and donors after allogeneic stem cell transplantation (dated by TCRdb to 2018 to 2021). Libraries were constructed by RT-PCR. The reads were generated on a NextSeq 550. Clones were called with MiXCR by TCRdb after fastp trimmed the public reads at Q25, and only in-frame beta chains were retained. Rows with one shared CDR3 protein collapse into an entry with the most common genes and DNA. Here the sample has some 880,000 distinct CDR3 sequences; about a sixth occur a single time. 5% to 6.5% of the sample goes to the ten largest clones. Sequenced material: blood, either unsorted or a sorted T cell fraction (not recorded which). Source of these receptors: a human donor who was either an allogeneic HSCT recipient or a stem cell or donor lymphocyte infusion donor (not recorded which). It is not recorded whose cells these are; they may come from a transplant donor.

The CDR3, as DNA: TGTGCCACCAGAGGACAGGGGAGCACCGGGGAGCTGTTTTTT. Translated, it gives CATRGQGSTGELFF. The V call is TRBV24-1, the J call TRBJ2-2, with 9 positions matching TRBD1. The CDR3 covers 14 residues. Germline assignment: CDR1 KGHDR and CDR2 SFDVKD. Trimming removed 7 bases from V and 4 bases from J; junction bases left unmatched: 3.

This CDR3 reads CASSLAPGGRNQPQHF. Written as DNA, the CDR3 is TGCGCCAGCAGCTTGGCGCCAGGTGGGCGCAATCAGCCCCAGCATTTT. V usage is TRBV5-1 and J usage is TRBJ1-5; unclear D gene. Germline assignment: CDR1 SGHRS and CDR2 YFSETQ. The ends were cut back, 0 bases at V and 2 bases at J, with 12 bases in the middle. The CDR3 runs 16 residues.

This clonotype was detected many times. This rearrangement joins TRBV20-1 to TRBJ2-7, with 10 positions matching TRBD2. The germline CDR1 and CDR2 sequences are DFQATT and SNEGSKA (reference sequence). J gave up 6 bases and V 3 bases, and 8 bases lay outside the gene matches. The CDR3 consists of 14 residues. The DNA of the CDR3 is TGCAGTGCTAGTGGCCTAGCGGGGGCCTTCGAGCAGTACTTC. Amino acid sequence: CSASGLAGAFEQYF.

This clonotype came up a few times. The chain's CDR3 is CSAGTVPTGELFF. As DNA, the CDR3 is TGCAGTGCGGGGACAGTACCAACTGGGGAGCTGTTTTTT. The chain is built from TRBV20-1 and TRBJ2-2; TRBD1 aligns across 7 bases. The CDR3 is 13 amino acids. V lost 6 bases and J lost 8; bases outside the gene matches: 9. Germline V lookup: CDR1 DFQATT, CDR2 SNEGSKA (reference sequence).

In this sample, this clonotype turned up once. This chain connects TRBV14 to TRBJ2-1, with TRBD2 matching over 8 bases. Germline values: CDR1 SGHDN, CDR2 FVKESK. V lost 0 bases, J lost 8 bases, and 18 bases stayed unmatched. This CDR3 comprises 19 residues. The CDR3 reads CASSQDFDEREGLVYEQFF. The CDR3 DNA sequence: TGTGCCAGCAGCCAAGATTTTGACGAGAGGGAGGGACTAGTCTATGAGCAGTTCTTC.

This clonotype was observed a few times. V usage is TRBV9 and J usage is TRBJ2-3; weak D call: TRBD2 (5 bases). Per germline, CDR1 SGDLS and CDR2 YYNGEE. This CDR3 is built from 15 residues. V was trimmed by 2 bases and J by 2 bases, leaving 12 bases between them. CDR3 region: CASSVQEVPTDTQYF. CDR3 nucleotides: TGTGCCAGCAGCGTCCAGGAGGTCCCCACAGATACGCAGTATTTT. The complete variable domain, with remaining parts taken from reference TRBV9 and TRBJ2-3, reads DSGVTQTPKHLITATGQRVTLRCSPRSGDLSVYWYQQSLDQGLQFLIQYYNGEERAKGNILERFSAQQFPDLHSELNLSSLELGDSALYFCASSVQEVPTDTQYFGPGTRLTVL.

The gene calls are TRBV30 and TRBJ1-2; D may be TRBD1 (6 bases). V was shortened by 2 bases and J by 6 bases, with 13 bases between the two germline ends. The CDR3 is 13 residues long. Germline V CDR1 and CDR2: GTSNPN, SVGIG (reference sequence). CDR3: CAWSYQGSDGYTF. The CDR3 DNA is TGTGCCTGGAGTTATCAGGGGTCCGATGGCTACACCTTC.

This clonotype turned up a few times. A clone one base away is much larger, so this may be a read error. CDR3 sequence (DNA): TGTGCCAGCAGCTTGAAGAGCAATCAGCCCCAGCATTTT. This gives the protein CASSLKSNQPQHF. The V call is TRBV11-2, the J call TRBJ1-5; D is ambiguous. The germline V gene has CDR1 SGHAT and CDR2 FQNNGV. V shed 3 bases and J shed 1 base, with 4 bases lying between them. This CDR3 region has 13 residues.

This clonotype was seen a handful of times. The chain combines TRBV6-1 with TRBJ1-4; D remains ambiguous. V lost 6 bases and J lost 0, with 8 bases in between. Germline CDR1 reads MNHNS; CDR2 reads SASEGT. This CDR3 has 14 amino acids. The DNA for the CDR3 is TGTGCCAGCAGAGACGACACAACTAATGAAAAACTGTTTTTT. It specifies CASRDDTTNEKLFF.

The V gene is TRBV29-1, the J gene TRBJ2-1; TRBD1 matches 7 bases. V shed 6 bases, J shed 2 bases, and the junction held 1 base outside the gene matches. The CDR3 sequence is 12 residues long. Germline lookup yields CDR1 SQVTM and CDR2 ANQGSEA. CDR3 in DNA: TGCAGCGTGACAGGGACCTACAATGAGCAGTTCTTC. The encoded protein is CSVTGTYNEQFF.

This clonotype has only a few counts. CDR3 DNA: TGCGCCAGCAGCTCGCCGACAGTCCCCTACGAGCAGTACTTC. This translates into CASSSPTVPYEQYF. This chain links TRBV5-1 with TRBJ2-7; D is possibly TRBD1 (5 bases). V lost 3 bases to trimming and J lost 2 bases, with 12 bases between them. The germline V gene has CDR1 SGHRS and CDR2 YFSETQ. The CDR3 covers 14 residues. The full variable domain, in which reference TRBV5-1 and TRBJ2-7 provide the parts outside the CDR3, is KAGVTQTPRYLIKTRGQQVTLSCSPISGHRSVSWYQQTPGQGLQFLFEYFSETQRNKGNFPGRFSGRQFSNSRSEMNVSTLELGDSALYLCASSSPTVPYEQYFGPGTRLTVT.